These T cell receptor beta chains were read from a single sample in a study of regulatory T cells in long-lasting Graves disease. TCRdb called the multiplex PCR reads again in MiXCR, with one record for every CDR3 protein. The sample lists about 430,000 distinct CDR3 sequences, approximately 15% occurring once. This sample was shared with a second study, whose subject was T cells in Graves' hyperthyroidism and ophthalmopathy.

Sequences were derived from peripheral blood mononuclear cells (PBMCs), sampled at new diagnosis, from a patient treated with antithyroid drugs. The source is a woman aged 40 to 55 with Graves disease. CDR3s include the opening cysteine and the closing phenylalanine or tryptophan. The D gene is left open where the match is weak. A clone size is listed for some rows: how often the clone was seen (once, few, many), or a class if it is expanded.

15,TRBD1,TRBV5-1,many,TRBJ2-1,TGCGCCAGCAGCTCGTCACAGGGGGGCTACAATGAGCAGTTCTTC,CASSSSQGGYNEQFF
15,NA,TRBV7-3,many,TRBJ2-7,TGTGCCAGCAGCCCCGACCCGGGGAGGTTCGGCGAGCAGTACTTC,CASSPDPGRFGEQYF
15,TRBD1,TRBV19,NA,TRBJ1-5,TGTGCCAGTAGCCCCTGGGCCAGGGGGCATCAGCCCCAGCATTTT,CASSPWARGHQPQHF
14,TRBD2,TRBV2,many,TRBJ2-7,TGTGCCAGCAGCGGACTAGCGGGAGCGTACGAGCAGTACTTC,CASSGLAGAYEQYF
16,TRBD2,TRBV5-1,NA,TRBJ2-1,TGCGCCAGCAGCTTGGCAGGGCGAGCGGGAAGCAATGAGCAGTTCTTC,CASSLAGRAGSNEQFF
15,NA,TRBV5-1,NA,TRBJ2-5,TGCGCCAGCAGCCCGGAAAATACAGCGAAAGAGACCCAGTACTTC,CASSPENTAKETQYF
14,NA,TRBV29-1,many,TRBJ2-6,TGCAGCGTGGAGGGAGAGTCTGGGGCCAACGTCCTGACTTTC,CSVEGESGANVLTF
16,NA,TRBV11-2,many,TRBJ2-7,TGTGCCAGCAGCTTAGAAAGGGACAAGAGCTCCTACGAGCAGTACTTC,CASSLERDKSSYEQYF
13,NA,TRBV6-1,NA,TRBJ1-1,TGTGCCAGCAGCCCTCCTCAGAACACTGAAGCTTTCTTT,CASSPPQNTEAFF
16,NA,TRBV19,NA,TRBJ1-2,TGTGCCAGTAGTATAGGCCGGCAGGTCCAAACGGCGGGCTACACCTTC,CASSIGRQVQTAGYTF
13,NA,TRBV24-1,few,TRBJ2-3,TGTGCCACCAGTGATACGGACATGCTTGAGCAGTATTTT,CATSDTDMLEQYF
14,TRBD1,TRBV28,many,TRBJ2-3,TGTGCCAGCAGGAAAACAGGGGGCACAGATACGCAGTATTTT,CASRKTGGTDTQYF
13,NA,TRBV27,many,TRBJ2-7,TGTGCCAGCAGCTTCGGGAGTGTCGGCGAGCAGTACTTC,CASSFGSVGEQYF
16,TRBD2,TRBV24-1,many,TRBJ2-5,TGTGCCACCAGTGATAAACGACTAGCGGCTACGGGGACCCAGTACTTC,CATSDKRLAATGTQYF
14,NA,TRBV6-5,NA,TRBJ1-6,TGTGCCAGCAGTTACTACGACACCAGTACACCCCTCCACTTT,CASSYYDTSTPLHF
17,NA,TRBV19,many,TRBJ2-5,TGTGCCAGTAGCAACCTTTTGAGCGGGCCCGAGGGAGAGACCCAGTACTTC,CASSNLLSGPEGETQYF
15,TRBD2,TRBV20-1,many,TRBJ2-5,TGCAGTGCTGCCACCGGGACTAGCGACGTCAGGACCCAGTACTTC,CSAATGTSDVRTQYF
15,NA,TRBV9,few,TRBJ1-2,TGTGCCAGCGGCGTGGGGGAGGGGGGCCTCTATGGCTACACCTTC,CASGVGEGGLYGYTF
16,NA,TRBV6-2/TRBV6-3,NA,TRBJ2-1,TGTGCCAGCAGTGTCTCTAGCGCCAGCTCCTACAATGAGCAGTTCTTC,CASSVSSASSYNEQFF
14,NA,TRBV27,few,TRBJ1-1,TGTGCCAGCAGGCGTGGGGGGGGCGGCGATGAAGCTTTCTTT,CASRRGGGGDEAFF
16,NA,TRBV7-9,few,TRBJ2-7,TGTGCCAGCAGCTTAGTTGGGGGCGGCAGTTCCTACGAGCAGTACTTC,CASSLVGGGSSYEQYF
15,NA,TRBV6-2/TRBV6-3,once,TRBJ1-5,TGTGCCAGCAGTGTTTGGCAGATCAGCAATCAGCCCCAGCATTTT,CASSVWQISNQPQHF
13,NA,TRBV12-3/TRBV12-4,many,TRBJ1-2,TGTGCCAGCAGTTTGGGCAGGGGAAGCGGCTACACCTTC,CASSLGRGSGYTF
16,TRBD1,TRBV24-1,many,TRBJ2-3,TGTGCCACCAGTGACGGACCAGGGGGCGACGCAGATACGCAGTATTTT,CATSDGPGGDADTQYF
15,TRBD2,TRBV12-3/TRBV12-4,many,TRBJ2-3,TGTGCCAGCAGCGTAGGGACTAGCGGGACAGATACGCAGTATTTT,CASSVGTSGTDTQYF
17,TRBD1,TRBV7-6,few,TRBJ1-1,TGTGCCAGCAGCCTTCAGCCGGGACAGGGGGCAATGTCTGAAGCTTTCTTT,CASSLQPGQGAMSEAFF
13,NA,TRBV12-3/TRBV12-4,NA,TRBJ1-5,TGTGCCAGCAGTTACCGAGGCAATCAGCCCCAGCATTTT,CASSYRGNQPQHF
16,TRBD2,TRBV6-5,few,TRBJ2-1,TGTGCCAGCAGTTATCCCGGACTAGCGTCCTACAATGAGCAGTTCTTC,CASSYPGLASYNEQFF
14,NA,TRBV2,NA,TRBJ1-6,TGTGCCAGCTATCCCGGGACAAATAATTCACCCCTCCACTTT,CASYPGTNNSPLHF
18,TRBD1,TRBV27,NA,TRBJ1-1,TGTGCCAGCAGTTTAAGGGACAGGGGCAACCTGGGGGGCACTGAAGCTTTCTTT,CASSLRDRGNLGGTEAFF
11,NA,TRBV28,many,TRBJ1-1,TGTGCCACGACGGGGATGGGTGAAGCTTTCTTT,CATTGMGEAFF
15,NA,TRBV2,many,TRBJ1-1,TGTGCCAGCAAGACGGAGAGCTCCTTAAGTACTGAAGCTTTCTTT,CASKTESSLSTEAFF
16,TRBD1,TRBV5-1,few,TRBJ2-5,TGCGCCAGCAGCCGGACAGGGGACAATTTCCAAGAGACCCAGTACTTC,CASSRTGDNFQETQYF
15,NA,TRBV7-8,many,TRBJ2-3,TGTGCCAGCAGCTTATCACGAAGTAGCACAGATACGCAGTATTTT,CASSLSRSSTDTQYF
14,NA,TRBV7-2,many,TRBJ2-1,TGTGCCAGCACCGACAGGTCGTCTTTATATGAGCAGTTCTTC,CASTDRSSLYEQFF
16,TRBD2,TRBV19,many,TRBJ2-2,TGTGCCAGTAGGTTCGAACGGGGGGTGACGGCCGGGGAGCTGTTTTTT,CASRFERGVTAGELFF
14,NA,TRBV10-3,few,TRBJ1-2,TGTGCCATCAGTGTAAGCAGGTCTAACTATGGCTACACCTTC,CAISVSRSNYGYTF
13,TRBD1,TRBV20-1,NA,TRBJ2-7,TGCAGTGCTCCGGGGACAGGGGGCGGCGAGCAGTACTTC,CSAPGTGGGEQYF
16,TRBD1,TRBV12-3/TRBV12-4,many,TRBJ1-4,TGTGCCAGCAGTCGTCGGACAGGGGCCGGGAATGAAAAACTGTTTTTT,CASSRRTGAGNEKLFF
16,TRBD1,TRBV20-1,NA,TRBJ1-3,TGCAGTGCTAGAACCCATAAGGGGGCGAATGGAAACACCATATATTTT,CSARTHKGANGNTIYF
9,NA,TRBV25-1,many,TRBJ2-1,TGTGCCAGCAAAGGTGTTGGGTTCTTC,CASKGVGFF
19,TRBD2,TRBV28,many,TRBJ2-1,TGTGCCAGCAGTTTAGGGGGGAGGCTTTGGACTAGCGGGAAGAATGAGCAGTTCTTC,CASSLGGRLWTSGKNEQFF
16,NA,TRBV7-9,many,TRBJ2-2,TGTGCCAGCAGCTCACCCAATGGGGACAACACCGGGGAGCTGTTTTTT,CASSSPNGDNTGELFF
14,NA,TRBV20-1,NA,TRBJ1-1,TGCAGTGCTCGGGGTTGGCCGGGGACTGCTGAAGCTTTCTTT,CSARGWPGTAEAFF